The entry below describes one T cell receptor beta chain. Which antigen it targets is not known. Within one base of it there is no much larger clone, and no base qualities were kept. These data are taken from a study of cytomegalovirus exposure and HLA in healthy donors (dated by TCRdb to between 2016 and 2019). Regarding the study in general: In an earlier analysis of under 750 of the donors, 276 Gb of sequence data and 100 million or so unique TCR beta sequences from about 190 million T cells were reported. Roughly 300 gigabases of sequencing data and tens of millions of unique TCR sequences were included in an early release covering roughly 600 HLA-typed donors. Among the roughly 370 genotyped donors, approximately 81% belonged to the genetic ancestry cluster associated with self-reported Caucasian donors. The study was designed to test whether signatures of past pathogen exposure could be identified by cataloging public T cell receptors. The T cell repertoires of around 730 subjects were profiled by immunosequencing and related to cytomegalovirus serostatus. In addition to the first cohort of approximately 650 subjects, a separate validation cohort of 130 or so different subjects was used. To predict cytomegalovirus infection status, the study combined high-throughput TCR immunosequencing, statistical association of individual TCRs with disease status, and machine learning. In a later analysis, previously published TCR beta repertoires from 666 donors were re-analyzed and high-resolution HLA genotyping was added so that TCR occurrence patterns could be studied. In the later analysis, no new phenotypic data were used to find candidate immune exposures; instead, reliance was placed on TCR beta sequences and their occurrence across donors. An earlier analysis of a few hundred of the donors applied high-throughput TCR beta sequencing to assess whether each TCR beta V gene segment acted as functional or pseudogenic. Donor age, sex, ethnicity and CMV serostatus were collected together with the repertoire data. A later genetic analysis took genome-wide SNP genotypes for about 65% of the 666 donors and used that subset as a discovery cohort. Every discovery cohort repertoire had been produced on one sequencing platform. Class I and class II HLA loci were covered by the typing at four-digit resolution. Typing coverage varied by locus: roughly 629-630 donors for A, B, C, DRB1 and DQB1; approximately 560 for DQA1; more than 600 for DPA1; fewer than 480 for DPB1. Because of strong linkage in the cohort, roughly five DR-DQ haplotypes were treated as single units for association and clustering. Across 300 to 500 genotyped donors of the cohort, an average of about 240,000 unique TCR beta nucleotide sequences per donor were sequenced, and around 20% of those sequences were non-productive.

General study outcomes and caveats: The study gave a list of under 200 TCR beta chains associated with cytomegalovirus. Three of the identified cytomegalovirus-associated TCR beta chains were confirmed in vitro to be specific for cytomegalovirus antigens. It was suggested by the authors that the approach could potentially be generalized to other disease states and immunological phenotypes. The only immune exposure information available for the cohort was CMV serostatus. In a later analysis, several top co-occurrence clusters were reported to appear linked to parvovirus B19, influenza, CMV and Epstein-Barr virus. In a later analysis, HLA-associated TCR beta chains were found to be more clonally expanded and to have lower generation probabilities than equally common non-associated chains. The classifier was reported to diagnose cytomegalovirus status with high specificity and sensitivity in both the original cohort and the validation cohort. When HLA alleles, especially DR and DQ, strongly co-occurred, TCR associations were difficult to assign to individual alleles. V-gene and J-gene trimming of TCR beta chains was associated with a missense DCLRE1C variant in a later genetic analysis, and the association was replicated in an independent cohort. A later analysis found that most CMV-associated TCR beta chains appeared HLA-restricted, with HLA associations seemingly driven largely by CMV exposure. Because counts were too low, roughly 16 rarely observed V segments, including chromosome 9 orphons, were left out of the earlier analysis of some 640 of the donors. In a later analysis, TCR association rates were found to vary across HLA loci, with the most associated TCRs seen for DRB1 alleles and the fewest for HLA-C alleles. Because some donors lacked HLA typing at each locus, the association tests relied only on the typed subset. Most TCR sequences were observed very rarely across donors, whereas some public TCRs were present in many individuals. The sequencing pipeline was judged likely to have produced a cluster of highly shared sequence variants as a technical artifact. Compared with the roughly 710-donor mean, donors in an Asian-associated ancestry cluster had fewer N-insertions in productive TCRs, according to a later genetic analysis. A further reported finding was that TCR beta sequences accurately predicted the HLA-A and HLA-B alleles for most subjects in the first cohort. Presence/absence analyses assumed roughly uniform sequencing depth across donors, an assumption that may not hold. Correlated functional status among segregating V segments might be attributable to linkage disequilibrium, but an unknown experimental factor could not be ruled out. In a later analysis, about 17,000 TCR beta sequences were associated with specific HLA alleles at a false discovery rate of 0.05. An earlier analysis of some 560 of the donors showed that most TCR beta V segments appeared in productive rearrangements either about 90% or about 30% of the time, which broadly matched IMGT annotations. This cohort had only TCR beta chains sequenced, and the lack of alpha or paired-chain data limited which features could be detected.

The cohort consisted of 670 or so healthy bone marrow donors. All cohort members were sampled while nominally healthy, although unrecorded immune exposures were likely present. The donor tested CMV seronegative and was one of the 352 seronegative cohort members. Each donor provided a peripheral blood sample, and peripheral blood mononuclear cells were used for TCR beta sequencing. The Qiagen DNeasy Blood Extraction Kit was used to extract genomic DNA from the blood cell samples. The library was obtained by the immunoSEQ multiplex PCR assay. A mixture of 60 forward primers for TCR Vbeta segments and 13 reverse primers for TCR Jbeta segments was used in the multiplex PCR. Amplification of the CDR3 region of rearranged TCR beta genes was performed with a multiplex PCR assay on genomic DNA. The amplified TCR beta libraries were sequenced on the Illumina HiSeq System as 87-base-pair reads. The authors' analysis ran thus. Across the roughly 600 repertoires, a later analysis counted 80 million or so unique TCR beta chains, approximately 10 million of which were shared by at least two donors. Raw reads were error-corrected and collapsed into unique sequences by a nearest-neighbor algorithm in which closely related sequences were merged to remove PCR and sequencing errors. V, D and J gene segments were assigned by aligning CDR3 sequences to IMGT reference sequences. Each retained sequence needed at least a six-nucleotide match to both a V gene segment and a J gene segment. A rearrangement was called productive if the CDR3 had no stop codons and remained in frame with V and J, and every other rearrangement was called non-productive. CDR3 was defined by IMGT convention, running from the second conserved V-encoded cysteine to the conserved J-encoded phenylalanine. Sequences without an unambiguous match to a single V gene segment were excluded from the earlier analysis of almost 600 of the donors. In an earlier analysis of 450 to 700 of the donors, V segments were called functional above 56.7% productive rearrangements and were called segregating when the between-donor standard deviation exceeded 5%. A statistical classification framework was developed to diagnose cytomegalovirus status using the catalog of TCR beta chain sequences. In a later analysis, V and J genes were assigned by comparing TCR nucleotide sequences against IMGT/GENE-DB human TR gene sequences. A later analysis assigned CDR3 sequences and most-parsimonious VDJ recombination scenarios with the TCRdist pipeline. In a later analysis, each TCR beta chain was defined by its CDR3 amino acid sequence together with its V-gene family, and reads lacking a unique V-gene family were excluded. As a way to deal with suspected cross-contamination and a sequencing artifact, a later analysis dropped 450 to 700 nucleotide sequences that were highly shared and had low generation probability. For each public chain, a later analysis derived a clonal expansion index from normalized ranks of inferred template counts within each repertoire. A later analysis computed generation probabilities with a VDJ recombination model fitted to out-of-frame rearrangements, and checked the results against IGoR. Hypergeometric tests were used in a later analysis to score TCR-TCR, TCR-HLA and TCR-CMV co-occurrence, with a repertoire-size bias correction applied to the TCR pairs. A later analysis estimated false discovery rates by permuting HLA or CMV assignments 20 times. In a later analysis, co-occurring TCRs were grouped using DBSCAN, and TCRdist sequence similarity was added for clustering within HLA-allele-positive subsets. Repertoires with fewer than 30,000 or more than 120,000 public chains were left out of co-occurrence clustering, as were roughly five repertoires with anomalous nucleotide sharing. In TCRdb, the immuneACCESS table is reduced to in-frame sequences with V and J assigned. These tables do not hold every clone; where another copy was compared, an unresolved V gene accounts for under half, and the others remain unexplained. V and J calls and clone size are given by that table; D and trimming were obtained from the DNA. The sample data list fewer than 100,000 clones, and 77% of these were observed just once. Roughly 7.1% of the sample comes from the top ten.

This receptor was taken from a female donor in good health and CMV-seronegative. Sequencing was done on a sample of PBMCs.

The sequenced DNA is TGCGCCAGCAGCTTGGCTTGGACAGCGAACACTGAAGCTTTCTTT. Its amino acids are CASSLAWTANTEAFF. Recombination connected TRBV5-1 to TRBJ1-1; TRBD1 could be the D gene, as 6 bases match. V and J lose 0 bases and 1 base, and a span of 10 bases separates them. Its CDR3 holds 15 amino acids, cysteine through phenylalanine. Just the 45-base CDR3 DNA is kept, in frame starting at base 1. CDR1 and CDR2 (SGHRS, YFSETQ) derive from the germline V gene.